The 25 T cell receptor beta chains below all came from one sample that was sequenced in a study of T cell repertoires in cytomegalovirus infection. TCRdb re-called the reads with MiXCR, one entry per CDR3 protein. The sample yields around 770,000 distinct CDR3 sequences, 25% to 30% seen once. Antigens for these TCRs are unknown. Here the sequenced sample was cultured CD8+ T cells from PBMCs, taken from culture after CMV antigen stimulation. Source of these receptors: a human donor in good health (CMV status not recorded). Some clones in this sample may be carry-over from other donors' samples.

V usage is TRBV15 and J usage is TRBJ1-1; D gene uncertain. The germline gives CDR1 LNHNV, CDR2 YYDKDF (reference sequence). The V and J ends lost 5 bases and 3 bases respectively, with 10 bases between them. The CDR3 covers 13 residues. The chain's CDR3 is CATSLGKHTEAFF. The CDR3 DNA reads as TGTGCCACCAGCTTGGGCAAGCACACTGAAGCTTTCTTT.

The V and J genes are TRBV7-9 and TRBJ2-3, with 7 bases lining up with TRBD2. CDR3 length: 17 residues. CDR1 is SEHNR and CDR2 is FQNEAQ in the germline V gene (reference sequence). The junction had 14 bases not matched to a gene; V was cut back by 0 bases and J by 8 bases. The CDR3 region has the DNA TGTGCCAGCAGCTTAGCAGCTAGCGGCGCCCAGCGAGGTACGCAGTATTTT. Protein product: CASSLAASGAQRGTQYF.

This chain connects TRBV29-1 to TRBJ2-3; TRBD2 matches at 12 bases. Germline assignment: CDR1 SQVTM and CDR2 ANQGSEA. Trimming cost V 1 base and J 4 bases; bases outside gene matches: 9. The CDR3 loop spans 17 amino acids. The CDR3 sequence: CSVEGLAGGPGSDTQYF. The CDR3 region has the DNA TGCAGCGTTGAAGGTCTAGCGGGGGGGCCAGGCTCAGATACGCAGTATTTT.

V and J are TRBV12-3 or TRBV12-4 and TRBJ1-2; no reliable D call. Trimming cost V 8 bases and J 6 bases, with 19 bases left between them. CDR3 size: 14 residues. DNA of the CDR3: TGTGCCAGCTCTCCCACCGCGGGGAGGGATGGCTACACCTTC. Its translation: CASSPTAGRDGYTF.

The sample holds a few counts of this clonotype. The chain's CDR3 is CASSYLTADTQYF. CDR3 in DNA: TGTGCCAGCAGTTACTTGACGGCAGATACGCAGTATTTT. This chain connects TRBV6-2 or TRBV6-3 to TRBJ2-3, with D unclear. V dropped 1 base and J dropped 4 bases, with 6 bases sitting between them. CDR1 is MNHEY, CDR2 SVGEGT, per germline. The CDR3 has 13 amino acids.

This clonotype was seen at least ten times. The chain joins TRBV7-2 to TRBJ2-3, with 8 bases that match TRBD1. The germline gives CDR1 SGHTA, CDR2 FQGNSA. The CDR3 is 15 amino acids. The junction had 6 bases not matched to a gene; V was cut back by 5 bases and J by 2 bases. The DNA of the CDR3 is TGTGCCAGCAGCCTGTGGGACAGGTCCACAGATACGCAGTATTTT. It translates to CASSLWDRSTDTQYF.

This clonotype was counted between two and nine times. This chain uses TRBV20-1 with TRBJ2-5; TRBD2 matches at 8 bases. Germline CDR1 DFQATT, CDR2 SNEGSKA (reference sequence). This CDR3 spans 16 amino acids. V trimming: 0 bases; J trimming: 3 bases; junction bases outside the gene matches: 9. CDR3 in amino acids: CSARDPLLTSEETQYF. In DNA, the CDR3 is TGCAGTGCTAGAGATCCCTTACTGACTAGCGAAGAGACCCAGTACTTC.

In its sample, this clonotype was seen once. The genes are TRBV6-2 or TRBV6-3 and TRBJ2-1; a weak D match, TRBD2 (7 bases). V was pared by 4 bases and J by 8 bases, with 18 bases between. Germline lookup yields CDR1 MNHEY and CDR2 SVGEGT. This CDR3 region has 15 residues. The CDR3 protein is CASSFNPVGGHEQFF. CDR3 in DNA: TGTGCCAGCAGTTTCAACCCAGTGGGGGGGCATGAGCAGTTCTTC.

This rearrangement joins TRBV6-6 to TRBJ2-1; 7 nucleotides agree with TRBD2. Trimming took 2 bases from V and 8 from J; bases not matched to a gene: 9. The CDR3 covers 15 residues. Germline lookup yields CDR1 MNHNY and CDR2 SVGAGI (reference sequence). CDR3 nucleotides: TGTGCCAGCAGTTACGCTAGCGGCCCCGGGGATGAGCAGTTCTTC. Its translation: CASSYASGPGDEQFF.

This sequence joins TRBV2 and TRBJ2-7; TRBD2 matches 11 bases. V dropped 6 bases and J dropped 4; count of bases not matched to a gene: 14. The CDR3 is 17 residues long. The germline CDR1 and CDR2 sequences are SNHLY and FYNNEI. As DNA, the CDR3 is TGTGCCAGCAGCCGGGGACTAGCGGAATTGGGGCCTTACGAGCAGTACGTC. Translation gives CASSRGLAELGPYEQYV.

The chain is built from TRBV28 and TRBJ2-7, with 7 positions matching TRBD1. V lost 5 bases and J lost 2; bases outside the gene matches: 12. Germline CDR1 reads MDHEN; CDR2 reads SYDVKM. This CDR3 region has 16 residues. CDR3: CASSMWTGLVPYEQYV. CDR3 coding DNA: TGTGCCAGCAGTATGTGGACAGGTCTGGTCCCCTACGAGCAGTACGTC.

The J gene is TRBJ1-2, the V gene TRBV12-3 or TRBV12-4, with D perhaps matching TRBD1 (5 bases). Trimming shortened V by 7 bases and J by 5 bases, and 17 bases separated the two germline ends. This CDR3 contains 14 residues. In DNA form, the CDR3 reads TGTGCCAGCACAATGGGGGTGTTCGGGTATGGCTACACCTTC. Amino acids: CASTMGVFGYGYTF.

This clonotype has a handful of counts. J is TRBJ1-2 and V is TRBV10-3; 9 nucleotides agree with TRBD1. The V gene's germline CDR1 is ENHRY and CDR2 SYGVKD. The CDR3 has 16 residues. V gave up 4 bases and J gave up 4 bases; unmatched junction bases: 10. The CDR3 is CAISVRDRDLSYGYTF. Here the CDR3 DNA reads TGTGCCATCAGTGTTAGGGACAGGGACCTTTCCTATGGCTACACCTTC.

In this sample, this clonotype turned up a few times. The chain uses TRBV4-1 and TRBJ1-1; D is undetermined. Germline-derived CDR1 and CDR2 are MGHRA and YSYEKL. Trimming left V 5 bases short and J 5 bases short, with 15 bases between. This CDR3 region has 14 residues. In nucleotides, the CDR3 is TGCGCCAGCAGCTTCAGCGAGGAGGTGACTGAAGCTTTCTTT. This sequence encodes CASSFSEEVTEAFF.

This chain joins TRBV27 and TRBJ2-2; D gene uncertain. The CDR3 has 12 amino acids. Deletions cut 6 bases from V and 3 bases from J, with 5 bases between. CDR1 is MNHEY and CDR2 is SMNVEV in the germline V gene (reference sequence). CDR3 nucleotide sequence: TGTGCCAGCAGATTTTACACCGGGGAGCTGTTTTTT. Amino acids: CASRFYTGELFF.

As concerns this clonotype: A much larger clone lies one base from this, so it may be a read error. This chain uses TRBV12-3 or TRBV12-4 with TRBJ2-5, with D possibly being TRBD1 or TRBD2 (5 bases each). The CDR3 has 17 amino acids. The DNA for the CDR3 is TGTGCCAGCAGCTTTAGGCTGAGAGGTGACCAAGGGGAGACCAAGTACTTC. Translated: CASSFRLRGDQGETKYF.

The table lists this clonotype with a few counts. This CDR3 is CATDRGSYGYTF. CDR3 DNA sequence: TGTGCGACGGACAGGGGCAGCTATGGCTACACCTTC. This chain links TRBV6-2 or TRBV6-3 with TRBJ1-2; TRBD1 aligns across 9 bases. The V gene's germline CDR1 is MNHEY and CDR2 SVGEGT. This CDR3 region has 12 residues.

This clonotype was counted many times. The chain couples TRBV7-6 to TRBJ2-1; 14 nucleotides agree with TRBD2. J lost 8 bases, V lost 3 bases, and 3 bases had no gene match. Germline V lookup: CDR1 SGHVS, CDR2 FNYEAQ. This CDR3 has 15 residues. CDR3 DNA sequence: TGTGCCAGCAGCTTGACTAGCGGGGGGGCACATGAGCAGTTCTTC. Protein product: CASSLTSGGAHEQFF.

In its sample, this clonotype was seen many times. This chain joins TRBV4-1 and TRBJ1-5, with D unclear. Germline-derived CDR1 and CDR2 are MGHRA and YSYEKL. CDR3 size: 13 residues. V dropped 1 base and J dropped 4 bases, with 5 bases sitting between them. The CDR3 DNA reads TGCGCCAGCAGCCAAGTAAGGAATCAGCCCCAGCATTTT. Amino acid sequence: CASSQVRNQPQHF.

The rearrangement links TRBV4-2 to TRBJ2-7, with 12 bases fitting TRBD1. This CDR3 is 16 amino acids long. With V trimmed by 4 bases and J by 6 bases, 10 bases remained unmatched. From germline, CDR1 is LGHNA and CDR2 YNFKEQ. The CDR3 protein is CASSPSGTGGFGEQYF. In nucleotides, the CDR3 is TGTGCCAGCAGCCCATCCGGGACAGGGGGCTTCGGCGAGCAGTACTTC.

In its sample, this clonotype was seen a few times. The CDR3 reads CASTTPGTPPNTGELFF. CDR3 DNA sequence: TGTGCCAGCACCACCCCGGGGACCCCACCGAACACCGGGGAGCTGTTTTTT. The rearrangement joins TRBV6-2 or TRBV6-3 to TRBJ2-2, with D perhaps TRBD1 or TRBD2 (5 bases each). Germline assignment: CDR1 MNHEY and CDR2 SVGEGT. This CDR3 has 17 amino acids. V lost 7 bases, J lost 0 bases, and 18 bases lay in between.

This clonotype was detected many times. The genes are TRBV7-8 and TRBJ1-5, with no clear D. The V gene lost 1 base and the J gene lost 2 bases, with 9 bases spanning the gap. Germline V CDR1 and CDR2: SGHVS, FQNEAQ. CDR3 length: 15 residues. The CDR3: CASSLDLGGNQPQHF. CDR3 sequence (DNA): TGTGCCAGCAGCTTAGATTTGGGTGGCAATCAGCCCCAGCATTTT.

V and J are TRBV7-8 and TRBJ2-7; D is unclear. V was shortened by 5 bases and J by 4 bases, with 12 bases between the two germline ends. The CDR3 totals 13 residues. Per the germline V gene, CDR1 is SGHVS and CDR2 is FQNEAQ. The CDR3 DNA sequence: TGTGCCAGCAGCACCCCCCCCAGATACGAGCAGTACGTC. It specifies CASSTPPRYEQYV.

This chain uses TRBV28 with TRBJ2-1, with 14 bases matching TRBD2. The CDR3 contains 17 residues. Unmatched junction bases numbered 3, after V lost 3 bases and J lost 2 bases. Germline CDR1 is MDHEN and CDR2 is SYDVKM. The CDR3 protein is CASSLRTSGGPYNEQFF. The DNA of the CDR3 is TGTGCCAGCAGTTTGCGGACTAGCGGGGGGCCCTACAATGAGCAGTTCTTC.

This clonotype showed up just a few times. The chain couples TRBV7-6 to TRBJ2-2; 8 positions match TRBD1. Trimming cost V 5 bases and J 3 bases; bases outside gene matches: 8. This CDR3 contains 16 residues. Germline V gene sequence: CDR1 SGHVS, CDR2 FNYEAQ. The CDR3 loop is CASSRRQGPYTGELFF. The CDR3 DNA sequence: TGTGCCAGCAGCCGACGACAGGGGCCTTACACCGGGGAGCTGTTTTTT.